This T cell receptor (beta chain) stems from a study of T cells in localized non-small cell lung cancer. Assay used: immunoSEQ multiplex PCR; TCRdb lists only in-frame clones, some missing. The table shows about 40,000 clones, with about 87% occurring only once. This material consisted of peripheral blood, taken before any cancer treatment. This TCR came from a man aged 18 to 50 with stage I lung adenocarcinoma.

The CDR3 coding sequence is TGTGCCAGCAGCTTAGAGAGCAATCAGCCCCAGCATTTT. This gives the protein CASSLESNQPQHF. The genes are TRBV7-9 and TRBJ1-5; D unresolved. V was shortened by 1 base and J by 1 base, with 2 bases between the two germline ends. The length of the CDR3 is 13 residues. CDR1 is SEHNR and CDR2 is FQNEAQ in the germline V gene (reference sequence). Using reference TRBV7-9 and TRBJ1-5 for the parts outside the CDR3, the full variable domain is DTGVSQNPRHKITKRGQNVTFRCDPISEHNRLYWYRQTLGQGPEFLTYFQNEAQLEKSRLLSDRFSAERPKGSFSTLEIQRTEQGDSAMYLCASSLESNQPQHFGDGTRLSIL.